What follows describes a single TCR beta chain. Only in-frame clones appear in the TCRdb table, and some are missing; sequencing was by immunoSEQ multiplex PCR. This table has about 350,000 clones, about 92% appearing once. These data come from a study of blood T cell repertoires in COVID-19. This CDR3 spans 15 amino acids. Germline V CDR1 and CDR2: MDHEN, SYDVKM. V lost 1 base and J lost 4; bases outside the gene matches: 1. The sequence was obtained from a woman in her fifties or sixties with COVID-19, enrolled during active disease. The sample was peripheral blood. This sequence joins TRBV28 and TRBJ2-7; 13 nucleotides match TRBD2. The chain's CDR3 is CASSLLTSGGYEQYF. The CDR3 nucleotides read TGTGCCAGCAGTTTATTGACTAGCGGGGGGTACGAGCAGTACTTC.